Presented here are 15 T cell receptor beta chains from one specimen sequenced in a study of shared clonotypes between healthy human individuals. The assay was immunoSEQ multiplex PCR, and TCRdb's table has in-frame clones only and misses some. The sample records 400,000 to 500,000 clones, about 80% being singletons. Sequencing was performed on PBMCs. The source is a woman aged 40 to 50 in good health. Some clones in this sample may be carry-over from other donors' samples.

The J gene is TRBJ1-2, the V gene TRBV10-2, with D perhaps TRBD1 (6 bases). The CDR3 is 16 residues long. CDR1 and CDR2 from the germline V gene are WSHSY and SAAADI. The ends were cut back, 3 bases at V and 8 bases at J, with 22 bases in the middle. The CDR3 loop reads CASSEGARTASSGYTF. CDR3 bases: TGCGCCAGCAGTGAAGGAGCCCGGACAGCTTCGAGCGGCTACACCTTC.

The chain employs TRBV28 and TRBJ2-1, with D perhaps TRBD1 (6 bases). The germline CDR1 and CDR2 sequences are MDHEN and SYDVKM. There are 14 residues in the CDR3. The ends were cut back, 5 bases at V and 7 bases at J, with 15 bases in the middle. CDR3 sequence (DNA): TGTGCCAGCAGTCCTGACAGGAGAGGGAATGAGCAGTTCTTC. Translated: CASSPDRRGNEQFF.

The J gene is TRBJ1-4, the V gene TRBV6-5; the D is unclear. V lost 2 bases, J lost 4 bases, and 11 bases lay in between. Germline-derived CDR1 and CDR2 are MNHEY and SVGAGI. CDR3 size: 15 residues. CDR3 residues: CASSYSGVGNEKLFF. CDR3 coding DNA: TGTGCCAGCAGTTACAGTGGGGTGGGTAATGAAAAACTGTTTTTT.

This chain connects TRBV7-8 to TRBJ2-3; the match to TRBD2 covers 11 bases. V shed 1 base and J 5 bases; nucleotides not matched to a gene: 5. The CDR3 has 16 amino acids. Looked up from germline, CDR1 is SGHVS and CDR2 is FQNEAQ. The CDR3 region is CASSLGTSGFGDTQYF. The DNA for the CDR3 is TGTGCCAGCAGCTTAGGGACTAGCGGGTTTGGAGATACGCAGTATTTT. Full variable domain (outside the CDR3, taken from reference TRBV7-8 and TRBJ2-3): GAGVSQSPRYKVAKRGQDVALRCDPISGHVSLFWYQQALGQGPEFLTYFQNEAQLDKSGLPSDRFFAERPEGSVSTLKIQRTQQEDSAVYLCASSLGTSGFGDTQYFGPGTRLTVL.

This clone was recorded once. V is TRBV6-5 and J is TRBJ2-1; no definite D call. Germline CDR1 MNHEY, CDR2 SVGAGI. This CDR3 has 12 amino acids. Trimming shortened V by 3 bases and J by 8 bases, and 8 bases separated the two germline ends. CDR3: CASSYSGYEQFF. CDR3 in DNA: TGTGCCAGCAGTTATTCTGGGTATGAGCAGTTCTTC.

The CDR3 sequence: CASSEGLYNEQFF. CDR3 DNA: TGCGCCAGCAGCGAGGGCCTTTACAATGAGCAGTTCTTC. The genes are TRBV4-1 and TRBJ2-1; D perhaps matches TRBD2 (5 bases). Germline CDR1 reads MGHRA; CDR2 reads YSYEKL. The CDR3 has 13 amino acids. Trimming pared 5 bases from V and 4 bases from J, leaving 9 bases between.

This clone appeared a few times. This likely stems from a read error, as it lies one base from a far larger clone. V and J are TRBV28 and TRBJ1-5; 11 bases align to TRBD1. Trimming took 4 bases from V and 8 from J; bases not matched to a gene: 7. Germline V CDR1 and CDR2: MDHEN, SYDVKM. This CDR3 has 15 residues. CDR3: CASSSRTGGIKPQHF. The DNA of the CDR3 is TGTGCCAGCAGTTCTCGGACAGGGGGCATTAAGCCCCAGCATTTT.

V and J are TRBV5-1 and TRBJ2-7; the match to TRBD1 covers 11 bases. The CDR3 totals 14 residues. Germline V lookup: CDR1 SGHRS, CDR2 YFSETQ. Germline trimming cut 6 bases from V and 5 bases from J; bases unmatched to any gene: 7. The CDR3 here is CASTTRTGGHEQYF. The CDR3 DNA is TGCGCCAGCACCACTAGGACAGGGGGCCACGAGCAGTACTTC.

The chain is built from TRBV18 and TRBJ2-1; possible D gene TRBD1, 6 bases. Germline-derived CDR1 and CDR2 are KGHSH and LQKENI. The CDR3 has 14 amino acids. With 2 bases removed from V and 7 bases from J, the gap between germline ends came to 12 bases. The CDR3 spells CASSPGTIANEQFF. The CDR3 nucleotides read TGTGCCAGCTCACCAGGGACAATTGCAAATGAGCAGTTCTTC.

J is TRBJ1-2 and V is TRBV19; no reliable D call. The V end was cut by 5 bases, the J end by 5 bases, with 18 bases between. The CDR3 consists of 15 residues. From germline, CDR1 is LNHDA and CDR2 SQIVND (reference sequence). The CDR3 nucleotides are TGTGCCAGTAGTGGCGGTGGGCCCGGTAGATATGGCTACACCTTC. Translating gives CASSGGGPGRYGYTF.

The genes are TRBV27 and TRBJ2-1; maybe TRBD1 (5 bases). Germline V lookup: CDR1 MNHEY, CDR2 SMNVEV (reference sequence). The CDR3 extends over 14 amino acids. The V end lost 0 bases, the J end lost 7 bases, and 10 bases lay between the germline ends. DNA for the CDR3: TGTGCCAGCAGTTTATCCGCAGGGTATAATGAGCAGTTCTTC. Encoded protein: CASSLSAGYNEQFF.

This chain links TRBV5-1 with TRBJ2-1; possible D gene TRBD1, 6 bases. The V gene's germline CDR1 is SGHRS and CDR2 YFSETQ. The V end was cut by 0 bases, the J end by 9 bases, with 13 bases between. This CDR3 comprises 14 residues. This CDR3 reads CASSLGTQGSEQFF. CDR3 in DNA: TGCGCCAGCAGCTTGGGGACACAGGGAAGTGAGCAGTTCTTC.

This chain uses TRBV6-1 with TRBJ2-1, with 11 positions matching TRBD2. The germline gives CDR1 MNHNS, CDR2 SASEGT. Trimming removed 8 bases from V and 10 bases from J; junction bases left unmatched: 4. The CDR3 sequence is 12 residues long. CDR3 DNA sequence: TGTGCCAGCGGTATAGCGGGAGGGGAGCAGTTCTTC. Encoded protein: CASGIAGGEQFF.

V usage is TRBV19 and J usage is TRBJ1-1, with TRBD1 as a possible D gene (5 bases). Trimming took 3 bases from V and 6 from J, leaving 20 bases between them. CDR1 is LNHDA and CDR2 is SQIVND in the germline V gene (reference sequence). This CDR3 is built from 16 residues. The CDR3 region is CASSISAGRASSEAFF. The CDR3 DNA reads TGTGCCAGTAGTATTTCGGCAGGGCGGGCTTCTTCTGAAGCTTTCTTT.

This clone was seen a single time. The gene calls are TRBV29-1 and TRBJ1-6; D remains unclear. The CDR3 is made up of 13 amino acids. Germline CDR1 reads SQVTM; CDR2 reads ANQGSEA. Trimming stripped 7 bases from V and 3 bases from J, with 10 bases between. The CDR3 sequence is CSARSSYNSPLHF. In DNA, the CDR3 is TGCAGCGCCCGCTCTAGCTATAATTCACCCCTCCACTTT.